This T cell receptor (beta chain) came from a study of T cells after yellow fever vaccination. Study-wide context: Fractions low in cell number were prepared with SMART-Seq v4 Ultra Low Input.

From the 5' RACE reads, TCRdb called clonotypes with MiXCR, one entry per CDR3 protein. The top ten hold 15% to 20% of the sample, which has approximately 450,000 distinct CDR3 sequences, approximately 18% seen once. The trim removed 4 bases at V and 4 bases at J, leaving 7 bases unmatched. This CDR3 is built from 15 residues. Per germline, CDR1 SGHVS and CDR2 FQNEAQ. The clonotype was recovered from a young man who received the YFV17D yellow fever vaccine. The chain is built from TRBV7-8 and TRBJ1-1, with 9 bases that match TRBD1. This specimen consisted of PBMCs, obtained before the yellow fever booster vaccination. As DNA, the CDR3 is TGTGCCAGCAGCTACCAGGGACAGGGTGGCACTGAAGCTTTCTTT. Translating it yields CASSYQGQGGTEAFF.